This TCR beta chain was captured in a study of blood T cell repertoires in COVID-19. Study background: The United States, Italy and Spain supplied acute and convalescent COVID-19 samples.

Produced via immunoSEQ multiplex PCR; TCRdb's table is partial and in-frame only. In the table there are approximately 440,000 clones, about nine tenths of which are singletons. The Seattle site enrolled patients during active infection and followed them longitudinally. CDR1 is MNHEY and CDR2 is SVGEGT in the germline V gene. The CDR3 extends over 13 amino acids. V gave up 2 bases and J gave up 7 bases, with 11 bases separating them. The chain has TRBV6-2 or TRBV6-3 and TRBJ1-1, with D possibly matching TRBD1 (6 bases). The origin of this receptor is a woman in her forties or fifties with COVID-19, enrolled during active disease. Sequencing was done on a sample of peripheral blood. The CDR3 protein is CASSYGTLLEAFF. In DNA, the CDR3 is TGTGCCAGCAGTTACGGGACACTACTTGAAGCTTTCTTT.